This is a list of T cell receptor beta chains from one sample in a study of CD8 T cells in ankylosing spondylitis. Using its own MiXCR run on the 5' RACE reads, TCRdb lists one record per CDR3 protein. The sample contains hundreds of thousands of distinct CDR3 sequences, around 26% of which appear only once. The specimen was blood, either unsorted or a sorted T cell fraction (not recorded which). These receptors all come from a male donor with ankylosing spondylitis. Both conserved end residues are part of each CDR3. D genes are given only for firm matches. Size is omitted from some rows. Given values are once, few, many or a class for expanded clones.

NA	TRBV12-3/TRBV12-4	TRBJ2-2	TRBD1	CAIDRGNTGELFF	TGTGCCATAGACAGGGGTAACACCGGGGAGCTGTTTTTT
few	TRBV15	TRBJ2-5	NA	CATSRDEREIQYF	TGTGCCACCAGCAGAGATGAACGAGAGATCCAGTACTTC
NA	TRBV5-1	TRBJ2-3	NA	CASSFRGTGGVDTQYF	TGCGCCAGCAGCTTCCGGGGGACTGGCGGCGTAGATACGCAGTATTTT
NA	TRBV7-2	TRBJ1-1	NA	CASSLRWKTRGTEAFF	TGTGCCAGCAGCTTAAGGTGGAAGACCCGGGGGACTGAAGCTTTCTTT
NA	TRBV12-3/TRBV12-4	TRBJ2-3	TRBD1	CASSLGDRGGYF	TGTGCCAGCAGTTTAGGTGACAGGGGTGGGTATTTT
few	TRBV3-1	TRBJ2-1	TRBD2	CASSLPGLATQGGYNEQFF	TGTGCCAGCAGCCTCCCGGGACTAGCGACCCAGGGGGGCTACAATGAGCAGTTCTTC
NA	TRBV5-1	TRBJ1-2	NA	CASTQQATGGYTF	TGCGCCAGCACCCAACAGGCTACGGGGGGCTACACCTTC
NA	TRBV11-3	TRBJ1-1	NA	CASSLKGRTEAFF	TGTGCCAGCAGCTTAAAGGGAAGGACTGAAGCTTTCTTT
NA	TRBV20-1	TRBJ2-5	NA	CSASPTGSGETQYF	TGCAGTGCTAGTCCGACAGGTTCGGGGGAGACCCAGTACTTC
NA	TRBV7-9	TRBJ2-5	TRBD2	CASSPGLATFQETQYF	TGTGCCAGCAGCCCCGGACTAGCGACATTCCAAGAGACCCAGTACTTC
NA	TRBV6-1	TRBJ1-2	NA	CASSEQTNYGYTF	TGTGCCAGCAGTGAACAGACTAACTATGGCTACACCTTC
many	TRBV5-5	TRBJ2-7	NA	CASSFYGRTYEQYF	TGTGCCAGCAGCTTTTATGGGAGAACCTACGAGCAGTACTTC
NA	TRBV20-1	TRBJ1-4	NA	CSAPRQGATNEKLFF	TGCAGTGCCCCCAGGCAGGGTGCAACTAATGAAAAACTGTTCTTT
NA	TRBV4-2	TRBJ2-2	NA	CASSQAGVDTGELFF	TGTGCCAGCAGCCAAGCAGGGGTCGACACCGGGGAGCTGTTTTTT
few	TRBV24-1	TRBJ2-2	TRBD1	CATSDRDRGSTGELFF	TGTGCCACCAGTGATCGCGACAGGGGGAGCACCGGGGAGCTGTTTTTT
few	TRBV5-1	TRBJ2-1	TRBD2	CASSLRLADMGFF	TGCGCCAGCAGCTTAAGACTAGCGGACATGGGGTTCTTC
few	TRBV20-1	TRBJ2-5	NA	CSARAQGETQYF	TGCAGTGCTAGGGCCCAAGGGGAGACCCAGTACTTC
many	TRBV29-1	TRBJ2-1	NA	CSVDPGQRQFF	TGCAGCGTTGATCCCGGACAGAGGCAGTTCTTC
NA	TRBV20-1	TRBJ2-3	TRBD2	CSAIAGEVDTQYF	TGCAGTGCTATAGCGGGAGAAGTAGATACGCAGTATTTT
few	TRBV11-2	TRBJ2-3	NA	CASSHPDTQYF	TGTGCCAGCAGCCATCCGGATACGCAGTATTTT
few	TRBV11-2	TRBJ2-1	NA	CASSPVVSYNEQFF	TGTGCCAGCAGCCCTGTGGTCTCCTACAATGAGCAGTTCTTC
NA	TRBV18	TRBJ2-4	TRBD2	CASSPTSGQNIQYF	TGTGCCAGCTCACCGACTAGCGGTCAAAACATTCAGTACTTC
NA	TRBV10-2	TRBJ2-4	TRBD1	CASRQGDTKNFQYF	TGCGCCAGCAGGCAGGGGGATACCAAAAACTTTCAGTACTTC
NA	TRBV12-3/TRBV12-4	TRBJ1-4	NA	CASRGGSNEKLFF	TGTGCCAGCCGCGGGGGGAGTAATGAAAAACTGTTTTTT
few	TRBV7-9	TRBJ2-7	NA	CASSLRPVPSYEQYF	TGTGCCAGCAGCTTAAGACCCGTTCCCTCCTACGAGCAGTACTTC
few	TRBV7-2	TRBJ1-4	TRBD1	CASSWDSRNEKLFF	TGTGCCAGCAGCTGGGACAGTCGTAATGAAAAACTGTTTTTT
many	TRBV5-8	TRBJ2-1	NA	CASSLGRANEQFF	TGTGCCAGCAGCTTGGGACGCGCAAATGAGCAGTTCTTC
NA	TRBV20-1	TRBJ2-5	NA	CSARADPVETQYF	TGCAGTGCTAGAGCGGACCCGGTTGAGACCCAGTACTTC
NA	TRBV7-2	TRBJ1-2	NA	CASSLLGGPYGYTF	TGTGCCAGCAGCTTACTCGGCGGGCCCTATGGCTACACCTTC
few	TRBV20-1	TRBJ1-3	TRBD1	CSASSQGVGNTIYF	TGCAGTGCTAGTTCCCAGGGGGTTGGAAACACCATATATTTT
NA	TRBV11-3	TRBJ1-1	NA	CASSPRSGLGRDTEAFF	TGTGCCAGCAGCCCACGGTCCGGCCTGGGCCGGGACACTGAAGCTTTCTTT
NA	TRBV20-1	TRBJ2-7	NA	CSARAQRGTGTYEQYF	TGCAGTGCTAGAGCCCAACGGGGGACGGGAACCTACGAGCAGTACTTC
NA	TRBV7-6	TRBJ1-1	TRBD1	CASSLGGQDTEAFF	TGTGCCAGCAGCTTAGGTGGACAGGACACTGAAGCTTTCTTT
few	TRBV7-2	TRBJ2-2	NA	CASSLKLVNTGELFF	TGTGCCAGCAGCTTAAAACTAGTAAACACCGGGGAGCTGTTTTTT
NA	TRBV6-5	TRBJ2-1	TRBD2	CASSTAGGRAFF	TGTGCCAGCAGTACCGCGGGAGGCCGAGCGTTCTTC
few	TRBV7-2	TRBJ2-3	NA	CASSLAVQQGYTQYF	TGTGCCAGCAGCTTAGCCGTACAACAGGGATATACGCAGTATTTT
NA	TRBV29-1	TRBJ2-3	NA	CSVSRGNTQYF	TGCAGCGTCAGCAGGGGAAATACGCAGTATTTT
NA	TRBV5-1	TRBJ2-3	NA	CASRSGAVEGQYF	TGCGCCAGCAGATCCGGGGCCGTGGAAGGGCAGTATTTT
NA	TRBV5-1	TRBJ2-3	NA	CASRERLGTDTQYF	TGCGCCAGCAGGGAAAGACTAGGCACAGATACGCAGTATTTT
NA	TRBV12-3/TRBV12-4	TRBJ2-1	TRBD2	CASTTTSDNEQFF	TGTGCCAGCACTACTACTAGCGACAATGAGCAGTTCTTC
NA	TRBV5-4	TRBJ1-1	TRBD1	CASSLGQGGYTEAFF	TGTGCCAGCAGCCTCGGACAGGGGGGATACACTGAAGCTTTCTTT
NA	TRBV20-1	TRBJ1-2	NA	CSAREEQGDYGYTF	TGCAGTGCTAGAGAGGAGCAGGGCGACTATGGCTACACCTTC
many	TRBV29-1	TRBJ1-1	TRBD1	CSVWTGGNTEAFF	TGCAGCGTTTGGACAGGGGGAAACACTGAAGCTTTCTTT
many	TRBV5-1	TRBJ2-1	TRBD2	CASSFLGRGYNEQFF	TGCGCCAGCAGCTTCCTCGGGCGGGGGTACAATGAGCAGTTCTTC
NA	TRBV20-1	TRBJ1-5	TRBD1	CSATSTGGTINQPQHF	TGCAGTGCTACTTCGACAGGGGGCACAATCAATCAGCCCCAGCATTTT
NA	TRBV2	TRBJ1-5	TRBD1	CASSPNPTTGGKPQHF	TGTGCCAGCAGTCCCAATCCCACAACAGGGGGCAAGCCCCAGCATTTT
NA	TRBV5-1	TRBJ1-6	TRBD1	CASSLMEGAGSPLHF	TGCGCCAGCAGCTTGATGGAGGGGGCAGGCTCACCCCTCCACTTT
NA	TRBV2	TRBJ2-1	NA	CASMEGVGNEQFF	TGTGCCAGCATGGAGGGAGTGGGCAATGAGCAGTTCTTC
once	TRBV9	TRBJ1-2	NA	CASSVEDSIGGYTF	TGTGCCAGCAGCGTAGAGGACAGCATAGGGGGCTACACCTTC
NA	TRBV20-1	TRBJ1-2	NA	CSASPPGDKYGYTF	TGCAGTGCAAGCCCCCCAGGGGATAAGTATGGCTACACCTTC
NA	TRBV11-2	TRBJ2-2	NA	CASSFPAELFF	TGTGCCAGCAGCTTCCCGGCGGAGCTGTTTTTT
NA	TRBV7-2	TRBJ1-5	NA	CASSQDGGENQPQHF	TGTGCCAGCAGTCAGGACGGGGGAGAAAATCAGCCCCAGCATTTT
few	TRBV6-5	TRBJ2-2	TRBD1	CASSYSGQPYTGELFF	TGTGCCAGCAGTTACTCGGGACAGCCGTACACCGGGGAGCTGTTTTTT
few	TRBV3-1	TRBJ2-7	NA	CASSLSYNGYEQYF	TGTGCCAGCAGCCTAAGTTATAACGGGTACGAGCAGTACTTC
NA	TRBV6-4	TRBJ1-5	NA	CATSPGGDQPQHF	TGTGCCACCAGCCCGGGGGGCGATCAGCCCCAGCATTTT
NA	TRBV11-3	TRBJ2-1	NA	CASSLEAVSSYNEQFF	TGTGCCAGCAGCTTAGAAGCGGTAAGCTCCTACAATGAGCAGTTCTTC
NA	TRBV7-2	TRBJ2-7	NA	CASSEKGDYEQYF	TGTGCCAGCAGCGAAAAGGGCGACTACGAGCAGTACTTC
few	TRBV20-1	TRBJ1-3	NA	CSAQGKGKSGNTIYF	TGCAGTGCTCAGGGAAAGGGCAAGTCTGGAAACACCATATATTTT
few	TRBV12-3/TRBV12-4	TRBJ2-1	TRBD2	CASHRGLAGDEQFF	TGTGCCAGCCACAGGGGACTAGCGGGAGATGAGCAGTTCTTC
NA	TRBV10-3	TRBJ1-5	NA	CAISDQGGDQPQHF	TGTGCCATCAGTGATCAGGGTGGGGATCAGCCCCAGCATTTT